The entry below describes one T cell receptor (beta chain). Its matching antigen is unknown. The method was immunoSEQ multiplex PCR; TCRdb's version includes in-frame clones alone and lacks a portion of them. Here the sample spans about 88,000 clones, about 80% being singletons. Germline V gene data show CDR1 as SGHRS and CDR2 as YFSETQ. CDR3 size: 12 residues. J lost 5 bases, V lost 3 bases, and 2 bases had no gene match. This record belongs to a study of a mutant IDH1 vaccine in newly diagnosed glioma. This sample's time point: baseline, week 1 (first vaccination visit). The treatment is: pre-vaccination baseline after standard-of-care therapy. Overall study findings and caveats: Whatever changes occurred in top peripheral T cell clonotypes seemed unrelated to pseudoprogression.

The chain combines TRBV5-1 with TRBJ2-7, with 7 bases matching TRBD1. Sequencing was performed on PBMCs, taken from a glioma patient treated with radiotherapy, temozolomide or both. The receptor was isolated from a man aged 35 to 55 with glioma. Some clones in this sample may be carry-over from other donors' samples. Written as DNA, the CDR3 is TGCGCCAGCAGCTGGGACAGCAACGAGCAGTACTTC. This codes for CASSWDSNEQYF.